This T cell receptor (beta chain) was sequenced in a study of cytomegalovirus exposure and HLA in healthy donors. For the study at large: Genetic ancestry analysis placed approximately 79% of the 398 donors that were genotyped in the Caucasian-associated cluster.

Per the germline V gene, CDR1 is MNHEY and CDR2 is SVGAGI. V was trimmed by 5 bases and J by 4 bases, leaving 9 bases between them. This CDR3 contains 13 residues. This cohort consisted of healthy bone marrow donors. With 60 Vbeta and 13 Jbeta primers, the PCR was carried out. Assay: immunoSEQ multiplex PCR; the TCRdb copy retains only in-frame clones and omits some. The table shows 72,000 or so clones, with around three quarters occurring only once. The sample comprised PBMCs. The gene calls are TRBV6-5 and TRBJ1-5; D is unresolved. This clonotype was obtained from a man aged 18 to 30 in good health and CMV-seropositive. The DNA of the CDR3 is TGTGCCAGCAGTCCAACTCCGAATCAGCCCCAGCATTTT. This gives the protein CASSPTPNQPQHF.